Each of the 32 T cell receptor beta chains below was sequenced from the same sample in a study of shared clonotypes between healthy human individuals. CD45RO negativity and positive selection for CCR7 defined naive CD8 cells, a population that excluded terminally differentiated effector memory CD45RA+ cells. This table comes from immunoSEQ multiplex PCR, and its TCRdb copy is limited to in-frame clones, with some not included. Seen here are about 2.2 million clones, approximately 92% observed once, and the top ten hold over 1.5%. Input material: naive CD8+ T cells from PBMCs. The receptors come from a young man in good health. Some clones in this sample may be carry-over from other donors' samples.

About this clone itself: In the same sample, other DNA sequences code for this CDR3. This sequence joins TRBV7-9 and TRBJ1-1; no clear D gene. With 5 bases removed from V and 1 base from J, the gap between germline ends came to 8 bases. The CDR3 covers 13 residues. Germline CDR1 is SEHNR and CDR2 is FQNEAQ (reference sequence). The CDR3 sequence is CASSPLKNTEAFF. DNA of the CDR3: TGTGCCAGCAGCCCCCTCAAGAACACTGAAGCTTTCTTT.

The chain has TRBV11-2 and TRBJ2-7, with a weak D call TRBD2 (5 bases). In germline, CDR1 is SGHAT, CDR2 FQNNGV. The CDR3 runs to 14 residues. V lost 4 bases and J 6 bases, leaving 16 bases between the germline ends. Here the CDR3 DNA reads TGTGCCAGCAGCTCAGCCGGCGGGTTGGTCGAGCAGTACTTC. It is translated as CASSSAGGLVEQYF. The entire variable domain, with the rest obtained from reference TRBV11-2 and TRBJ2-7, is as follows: EAGVAQSPRYKIIEKRQSVAFWCNPISGHATLYWYQQILGQGPKLLIQFQNNGVVDDSQLPKDRFSAERLKGVDSTLKIQPAKLEDSAVYLCASSSAGGLVEQYFGPGTRLTVT.

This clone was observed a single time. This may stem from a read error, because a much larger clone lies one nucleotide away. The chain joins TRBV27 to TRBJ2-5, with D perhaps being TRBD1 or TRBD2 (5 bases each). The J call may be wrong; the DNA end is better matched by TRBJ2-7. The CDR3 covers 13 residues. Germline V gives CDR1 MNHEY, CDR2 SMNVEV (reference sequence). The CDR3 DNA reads TGTGCCAGCAGTTTGGGACCGACCTACGAGCAGTACTTC. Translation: CASSLGPTYEQYF.

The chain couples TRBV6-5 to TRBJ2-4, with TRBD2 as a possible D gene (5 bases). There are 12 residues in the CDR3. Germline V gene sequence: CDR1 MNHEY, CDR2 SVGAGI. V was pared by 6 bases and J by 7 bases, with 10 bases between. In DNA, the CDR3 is TGTGCCAGCAGCCCTTCGGGGAACATTCAGTACTTC. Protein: CASSPSGNIQYF.

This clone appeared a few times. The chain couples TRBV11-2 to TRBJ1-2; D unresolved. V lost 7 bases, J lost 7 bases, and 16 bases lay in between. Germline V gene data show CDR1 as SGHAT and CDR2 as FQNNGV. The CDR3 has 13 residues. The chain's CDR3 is CASTPGEGLGYTF. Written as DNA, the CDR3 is TGTGCCAGCACCCCTGGAGAAGGCCTTGGCTACACCTTC. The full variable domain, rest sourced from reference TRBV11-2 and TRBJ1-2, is EAGVAQSPRYKIIEKRQSVAFWCNPISGHATLYWYQQILGQGPKLLIQFQNNGVVDDSQLPKDRFSAERLKGVDSTLKIQPAKLEDSAVYLCASTPGEGLGYTFGSGTRLTVV.

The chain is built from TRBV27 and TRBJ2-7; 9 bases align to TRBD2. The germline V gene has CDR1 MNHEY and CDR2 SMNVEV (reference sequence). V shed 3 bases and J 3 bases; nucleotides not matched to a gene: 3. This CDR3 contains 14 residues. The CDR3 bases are TGTGCCAGCAGTTTGCGGGAGGGAGTCTACGAGCAGTACTTC. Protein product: CASSLREGVYEQYF.

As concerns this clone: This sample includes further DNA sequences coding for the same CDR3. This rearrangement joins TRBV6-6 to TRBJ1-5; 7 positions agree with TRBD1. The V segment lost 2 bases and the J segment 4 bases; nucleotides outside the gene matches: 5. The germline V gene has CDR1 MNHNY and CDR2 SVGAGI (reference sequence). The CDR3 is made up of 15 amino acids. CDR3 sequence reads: CASSYADRSNQPQHF. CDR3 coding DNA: TGTGCCAGCAGTTACGCGGACAGGAGTAATCAGCCCCAGCATTTT.

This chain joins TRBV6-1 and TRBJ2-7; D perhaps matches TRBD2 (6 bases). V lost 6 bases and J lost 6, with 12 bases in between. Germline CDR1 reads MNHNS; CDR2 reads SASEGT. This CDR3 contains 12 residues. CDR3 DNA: TGTGCCAGCAGAGAGACTAGTGCCGAGCAGTACTTC. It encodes CASRETSAEQYF.

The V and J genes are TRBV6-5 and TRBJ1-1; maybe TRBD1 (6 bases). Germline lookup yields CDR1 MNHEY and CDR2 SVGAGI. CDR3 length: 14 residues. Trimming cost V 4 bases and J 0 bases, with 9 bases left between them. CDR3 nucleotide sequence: TGTGCCAGCAGTTCGGACAGATTGAACACTGAAGCTTTCTTT. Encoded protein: CASSSDRLNTEAFF.

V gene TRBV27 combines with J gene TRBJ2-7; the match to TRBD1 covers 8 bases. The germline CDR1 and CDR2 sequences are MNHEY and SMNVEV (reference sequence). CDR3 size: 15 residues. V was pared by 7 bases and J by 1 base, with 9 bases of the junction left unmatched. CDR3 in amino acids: CASTPRTGMSYEQYF. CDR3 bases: TGTGCCAGCACACCCCGGACAGGGATGTCCTACGAGCAGTACTTC.

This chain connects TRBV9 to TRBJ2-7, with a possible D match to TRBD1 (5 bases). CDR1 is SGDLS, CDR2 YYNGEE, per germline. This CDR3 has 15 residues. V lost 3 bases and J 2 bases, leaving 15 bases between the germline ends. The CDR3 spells CASSATGTPTYEQYF. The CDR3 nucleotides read TGTGCCAGCAGCGCCACAGGAACCCCAACCTACGAGCAGTACTTC.

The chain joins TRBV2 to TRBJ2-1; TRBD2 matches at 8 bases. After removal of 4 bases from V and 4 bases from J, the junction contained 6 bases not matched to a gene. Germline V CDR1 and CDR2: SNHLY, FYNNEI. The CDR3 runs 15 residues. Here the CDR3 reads CASSVWPSGYNEQFF. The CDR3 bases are TGTGCCAGCAGTGTCTGGCCTAGCGGGTACAATGAGCAGTTCTTC. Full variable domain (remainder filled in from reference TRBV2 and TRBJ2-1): EPEVTQTPSHQVTQMGQEVILRCVPISNHLYFYWYRQILGQKVEFLVSFYNNEISEKSEIFDDQFSVERPDGSNFTLKIRSTKLEDSAMYFCASSVWPSGYNEQFFGPGTRLTVL.

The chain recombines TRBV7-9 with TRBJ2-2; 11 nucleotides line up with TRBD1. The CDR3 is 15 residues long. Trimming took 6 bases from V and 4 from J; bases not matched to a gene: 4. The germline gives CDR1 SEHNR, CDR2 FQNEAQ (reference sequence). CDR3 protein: CASRTGTGGTGELFF. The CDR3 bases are TGTGCCAGCAGGACCGGGACAGGGGGCACCGGGGAGCTGTTTTTT.

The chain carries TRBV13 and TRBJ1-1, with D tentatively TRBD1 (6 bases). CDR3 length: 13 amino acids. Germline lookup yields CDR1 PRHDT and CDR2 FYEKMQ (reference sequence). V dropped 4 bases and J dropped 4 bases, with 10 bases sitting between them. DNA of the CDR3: TGTGCCAGCAGCTCCCAGGGGTTCACTGAAGCTTTCTTT. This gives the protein CASSSQGFTEAFF.

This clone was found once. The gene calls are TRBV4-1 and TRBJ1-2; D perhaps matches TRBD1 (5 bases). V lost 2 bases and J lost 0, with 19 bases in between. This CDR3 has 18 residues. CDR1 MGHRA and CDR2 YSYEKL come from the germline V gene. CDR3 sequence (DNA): TGCGCCAGCAGCCAAACCCCAACCGGCAGGGTTACTAACTATGGCTACACCTTC. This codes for CASSQTPTGRVTNYGYTF.

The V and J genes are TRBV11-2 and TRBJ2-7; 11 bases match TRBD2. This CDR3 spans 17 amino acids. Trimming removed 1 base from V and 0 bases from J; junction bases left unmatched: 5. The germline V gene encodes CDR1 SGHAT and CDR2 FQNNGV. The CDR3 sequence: CASSLGLAGGFSYEQYF. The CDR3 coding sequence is TGTGCCAGCAGCTTAGGTCTAGCGGGAGGCTTCTCCTACGAGCAGTACTTC.

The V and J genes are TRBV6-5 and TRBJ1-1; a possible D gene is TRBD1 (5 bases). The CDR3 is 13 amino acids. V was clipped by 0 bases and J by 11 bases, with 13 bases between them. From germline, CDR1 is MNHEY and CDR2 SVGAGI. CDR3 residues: CASSYSMPGAAFF. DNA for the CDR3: TGTGCCAGCAGTTACTCGATGCCCGGGGCGGCTTTCTTT.

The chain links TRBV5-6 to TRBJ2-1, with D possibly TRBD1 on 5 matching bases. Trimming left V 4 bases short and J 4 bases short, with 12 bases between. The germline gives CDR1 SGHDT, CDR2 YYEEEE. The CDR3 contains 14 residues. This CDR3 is CASSGASPYNEQFF. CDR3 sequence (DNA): TGTGCCAGCAGCGGGGCTAGTCCTTACAATGAGCAGTTCTTC.

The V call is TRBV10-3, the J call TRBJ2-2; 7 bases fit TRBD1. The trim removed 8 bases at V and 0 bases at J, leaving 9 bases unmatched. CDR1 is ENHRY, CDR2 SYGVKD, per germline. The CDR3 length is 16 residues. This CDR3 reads CAIRGTANTNTGELFF. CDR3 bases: TGTGCCATCCGTGGGACAGCAAACACGAACACCGGGGAGCTGTTTTTT.

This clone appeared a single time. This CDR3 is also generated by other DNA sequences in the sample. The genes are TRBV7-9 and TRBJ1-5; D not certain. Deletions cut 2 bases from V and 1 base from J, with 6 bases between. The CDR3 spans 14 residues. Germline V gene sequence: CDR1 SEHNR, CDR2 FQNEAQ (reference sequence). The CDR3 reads CASSLTDSNQPQHF. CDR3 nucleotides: TGTGCCAGCAGCTTAACGGACAGCAATCAGCCCCAGCATTTT.

The CDR3 spells CASYGISGTREQYF. CDR3 DNA sequence: TGTGCCAGCTACGGAATTAGCGGGACGCGGGAGCAGTACTTC. The chain links TRBV6-1 to TRBJ2-7, with 8 positions matching TRBD2. CDR1 and CDR2 (germline): MNHNS, SASEGT. The length of the CDR3 is 14 residues. V trimming: 8 bases; J trimming: 7 bases; junction bases outside the gene matches: 13.

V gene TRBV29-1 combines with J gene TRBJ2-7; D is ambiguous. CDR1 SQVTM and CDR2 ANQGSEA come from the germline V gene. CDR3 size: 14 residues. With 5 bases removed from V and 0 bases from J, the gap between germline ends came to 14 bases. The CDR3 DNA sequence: TGCAGCGTTCCCATTGGGCTTAGCTCCTACGAGCAGTACTTC. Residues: CSVPIGLSSYEQYF.

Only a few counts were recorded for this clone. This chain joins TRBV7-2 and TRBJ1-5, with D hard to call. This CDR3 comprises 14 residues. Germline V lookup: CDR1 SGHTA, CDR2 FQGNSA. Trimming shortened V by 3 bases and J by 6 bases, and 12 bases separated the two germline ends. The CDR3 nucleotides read TGTGCCAGCAGCTTTATGGGGTCGGTTCAGCCCCAGCATTTT. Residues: CASSFMGSVQPQHF.

In DNA form, the CDR3 reads TGTGCCAGCAGCGAATATAGGACAGGGGATCATGAGCAGTTCTTC. This translates into CASSEYRTGDHEQFF. The V gene is TRBV21-1, the J gene TRBJ2-1; no DNA check was done on the table's D call, TRBD1. TRBV21-1 constitutes a pseudogene. CDR3 length: 15 residues.

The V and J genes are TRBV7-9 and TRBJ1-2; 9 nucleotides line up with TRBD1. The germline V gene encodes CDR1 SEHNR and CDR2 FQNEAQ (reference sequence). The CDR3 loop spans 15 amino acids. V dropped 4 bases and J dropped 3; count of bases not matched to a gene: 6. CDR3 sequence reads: CASSSTGGDDYGYTF. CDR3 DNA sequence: TGTGCCAGCAGCTCAACAGGGGGCGACGACTATGGCTACACCTTC.

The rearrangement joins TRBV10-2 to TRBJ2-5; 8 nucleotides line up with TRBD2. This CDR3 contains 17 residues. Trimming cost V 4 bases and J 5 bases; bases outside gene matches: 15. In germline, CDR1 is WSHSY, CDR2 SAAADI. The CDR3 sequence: CASSASRPSGSLETQYF. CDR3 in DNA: TGCGCCAGCAGTGCCTCCCGCCCCAGCGGGAGTTTGGAGACCCAGTACTTC.

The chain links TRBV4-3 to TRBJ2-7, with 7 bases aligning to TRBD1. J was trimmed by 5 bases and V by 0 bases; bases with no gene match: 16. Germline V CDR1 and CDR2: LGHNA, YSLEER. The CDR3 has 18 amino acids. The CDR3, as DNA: TGCGCCAGCAGCCAAGATCCTTGGAGAGGGGGCGGCCCCCACGAGCAGTACTTC. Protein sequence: CASSQDPWRGGGPHEQYF.

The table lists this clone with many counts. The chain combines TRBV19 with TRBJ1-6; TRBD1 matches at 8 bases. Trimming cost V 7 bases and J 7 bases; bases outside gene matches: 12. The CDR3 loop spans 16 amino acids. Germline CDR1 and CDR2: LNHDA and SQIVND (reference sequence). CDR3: CASTLLRGLGNSPLHF. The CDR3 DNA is TGTGCCAGTACCCTCCTCAGGGGGCTTGGGAATTCACCCCTCCACTTT.

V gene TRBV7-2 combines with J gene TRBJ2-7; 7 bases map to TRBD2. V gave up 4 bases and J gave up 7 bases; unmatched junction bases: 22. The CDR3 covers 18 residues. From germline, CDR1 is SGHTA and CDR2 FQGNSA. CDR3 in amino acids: CASSSHLVASGRYWEQYF. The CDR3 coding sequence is TGTGCCAGCAGCTCCCATCTCGTAGCTAGCGGCCGGTATTGGGAGCAGTACTTC.

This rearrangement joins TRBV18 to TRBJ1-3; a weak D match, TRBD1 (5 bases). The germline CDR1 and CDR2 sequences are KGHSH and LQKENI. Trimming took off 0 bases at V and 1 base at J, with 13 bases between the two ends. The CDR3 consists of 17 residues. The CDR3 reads CASSPPGQLESGNTIYF. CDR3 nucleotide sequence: TGTGCCAGCTCACCACCGGGGCAGCTTGAGTCTGGAAACACCATATATTTT.

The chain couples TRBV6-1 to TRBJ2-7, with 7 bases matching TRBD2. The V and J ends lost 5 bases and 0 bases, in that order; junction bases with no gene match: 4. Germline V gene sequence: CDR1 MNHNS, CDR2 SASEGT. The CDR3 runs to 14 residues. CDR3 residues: CASSTSVSSYEQYF. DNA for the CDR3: TGTGCCAGCAGTACTAGCGTAAGCTCCTACGAGCAGTACTTC.

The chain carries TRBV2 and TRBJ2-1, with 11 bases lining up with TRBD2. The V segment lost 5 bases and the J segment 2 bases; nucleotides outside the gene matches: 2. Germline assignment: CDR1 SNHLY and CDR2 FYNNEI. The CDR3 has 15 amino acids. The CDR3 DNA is TGTGCCAGCAGTTTGGGACTAGCGGCCTACAATGAGCAGTTCTTC. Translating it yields CASSLGLAAYNEQFF.